This T cell receptor (beta chain) comes out of a study of response to subunit inactivated influenza vaccine. Study conclusions and caveats: Authors suggested seasonal influenza vaccinations each recruit few new T cells.

In TCRdb, the RT-PCR reads were re-called with MiXCR into one record per CDR3 protein. The data show about 160,000 distinct CDR3 sequences, approximately 11% seen once. At least ten counts were recorded for this clonotype. Its specificity is unknown. V lost 0 bases and J 0 bases, leaving 12 bases between the germline ends. This CDR3 has 16 residues. In germline, CDR1 is SGHRS, CDR2 YFSETQ. This clonotype was sampled from a middle-aged man who received an inactivated influenza vaccine. The V gene is TRBV5-1, the J gene TRBJ1-1; D is possibly TRBD1 (5 bases). The sequences come from non-naive T cells sorted from PBMCs, collected roughly 45 days after vaccination. CDR3 nucleotides: TGCGCCAGCAGCTTGGGCCACACAGGACTGAACACTGAAGCTTTCTTT. Its translation: CASSLGHTGLNTEAFF.